This T cell receptor (beta chain) derives from a study of siplizumab effects on memory and regulatory T cells. Study-wide results and caveats: Naive T cells apparently outstripped memory cells in diversity and seemed major alloresponse contributors. Sequences below about 10^-5 frequency were poorly captured, and few alloreactive clones mapped to unstimulated subsets.

Measured with immunoSEQ multiplex PCR; TCRdb has only the in-frame clones, and not every one. The sample carries some 100,000 clones, about 91% recorded once. V was shortened by 0 bases and J by 5 bases, with 13 bases between the two germline ends. CDR1 and CDR2 (germline): MGHRA, YSYEKL. The CDR3 sequence is 15 residues long. Concerning this clone itself: Its antigen is as yet unknown.

This TCR was recovered from a human donor in good health. Material: Tregs sorted from blood. The V gene is TRBV4-1, the J gene TRBJ1-1, with TRBD1 as a possible D gene (5 bases). The DNA of the CDR3 is TGCGCCAGCAGCCAAGAATGGCAGGGAAGAACTGAAGCTTTCTTT. Protein: CASSQEWQGRTEAFF.